This T cell receptor (beta chain) is from a study of cytomegalovirus exposure and HLA in healthy donors. About the research overall: The same platform as the roughly 700 first-cohort repertoires was used for the roughly 130 validation repertoires, a later analysis reported. Findings and limits, study-wide: The majority of TCR sequences were rare, yet some public TCRs appeared in many donors.

On this clone: Its antigen is as yet unknown.

The protocol was immunoSEQ multiplex PCR, while the TCRdb copy is restricted to in-frame clones and leaves out a portion. The repertoire holds fewer than 250,000 clones, with 80% to 90% as singletons. This CDR3 region has 13 residues. Deletions cut 5 bases from V and 1 base from J, with 8 bases between. Per the germline V gene, CDR1 is WSHSY and CDR2 is SAAADI. This chain uses TRBV10-2 with TRBJ1-1; perhaps TRBD1 as D (5 bases). The sequenced sample consisted of PBMCs. This clonotype originated in a man younger than 30 in good health and CMV-seronegative. Here the CDR3 reads CASSSDRNTEAFF. The CDR3 nucleotides read TGCGCCAGCAGTTCCGACAGGAACACTGAAGCTTTCTTT.